Listed here are 8 T cell receptor beta chains from one sample, sequenced in a study of regulatory T cells in long-lasting Graves disease. Sequencing libraries for TCR beta were prepared with iRepertoire HTBI primers and Arm-PCR of CDR3 regions. TCRdb used MiXCR to reprocess the multiplex PCR reads, holding one entry per CDR3 protein. This table holds about half a million distinct CDR3 sequences, 22% found once. Time point noted: persistent/refractory GD, antithyroid drugs over 5 years with positive TRAb. PBMC-extracted RNA yielded the TCR library. Source: peripheral blood mononuclear cells (PBMCs), taken when the disease was refractory, from a patient treated with antithyroid drugs. Receptors originate from a female donor with Graves disease.

The chain is built from TRBV5-1 and TRBJ2-7; tentative D call: TRBD2 (6 bases). The CDR3 has 16 residues. Germline V CDR1 and CDR2: SGHRS, YFSETQ. Deletions cut 0 bases from V and 7 bases from J, with 20 bases between. The CDR3 nucleotides read TGCGCCAGCAGCTTGGGATGGAGGGAGGTTGGAGATGAGCAGTACTTC. Protein sequence: CASSLGWREVGDEQYF.

CDR3 amino acids: CASTKLGLSNEQFF. The CDR3, as DNA: TGTGCCAGCACCAAGTTGGGGTTAAGCAATGAGCAGTTCTTC. This chain connects TRBV6-1 to TRBJ2-1; D remains unclear. This CDR3 is built from 14 residues. CDR1 and CDR2 from the germline V gene are MNHNS and SASEGT. Trimming removed 7 bases from V and 6 bases from J, with 16 bases in between.

This clonotype was seen a single time. A much larger clone differs by one base, so this may be a read error. Here the CDR3 reads CASSLASGASQPQHF. CDR3 sequence (DNA): TGTGCCAGCAGCTTAGCTTCAGGGGCGAGTCAGCCCCAGCATTTT. V and J are TRBV7-2 and TRBJ1-5, with D perhaps TRBD1 (6 bases). The CDR3 totals 15 residues. Trimming left V 0 bases short and J 6 bases short, with 12 bases between. The V gene's germline CDR1 is SGHTA and CDR2 FQGNSA.

This clonotype was counted ten times or more. The rearrangement joins TRBV28 to TRBJ1-6; D gene ambiguous. V lost 10 bases and J 10 bases, leaving 17 bases between the germline ends. Germline CDR1 and CDR2: MDHEN and SYDVKM. The CDR3 runs 13 residues. In DNA, the CDR3 is TGTGCCACCAGGAGACCTGCGGGGTCACCCCTCCACTTT. It translates to CATRRPAGSPLHF.

This chain links TRBV29-1 with TRBJ2-7; TRBD2 agrees at 10 bases. The J segment lost 7 bases and the V segment lost 5 bases, leaving 11 bases of the junction unmatched. The CDR3 is 14 residues long. Germline V gene sequence: CDR1 SQVTM, CDR2 ANQGSEA. CDR3 DNA sequence: TGCAGCGTTTTAAAGCGGGAGGGCTATGGAGAGCAGTACTTC. Protein sequence: CSVLKREGYGEQYF.

This clonotype has ten or more counts. This chain connects TRBV28 to TRBJ1-5, with D maybe TRBD1 (6 bases). Per germline, CDR1 MDHEN and CDR2 SYDVKM. There are 15 residues in the CDR3. V lost 1 base to trimming and J lost 2 bases, with 9 bases between them. In DNA, the CDR3 is TGTGCCAGCAGTTTATACGCAGGGGGCAATCAGCCCCAGCATTTT. Protein: CASSLYAGGNQPQHF.

This clonotype was seen repeatedly, ten times or more. Here the CDR3 reads CASSLTRTSGSPLTDTQYF. For the CDR3, the DNA is TGTGCCAGCAGTTTGACCCGGACTAGCGGCTCTCCACTCACAGATACGCAGTATTTT. The chain combines TRBV28 with TRBJ2-3, with 10 bases that match TRBD2. With V trimmed by 3 bases and J by 2 bases, 14 bases remained unmatched. Per germline, CDR1 MDHEN and CDR2 SYDVKM. The CDR3 has 19 amino acids.

The V gene is TRBV7-2, the J gene TRBJ1-2, with 7 positions matching TRBD1. V shed 5 bases, J shed 4 bases, and the junction held 7 bases outside the gene matches. Per the germline V gene, CDR1 is SGHTA and CDR2 is FQGNSA. This CDR3 has 14 amino acids. The CDR3 DNA sequence: TGTACCAGCAGCCCGACCGGGACAGCCTATGGCTACACCTTC. This sequence encodes CTSSPTGTAYGYTF.